The 10 T cell receptor beta chains below come from one sample, sequenced in a study of blood T cells in healthy people across ages. Combining a sample-barcoded 5' primer with a J-beta primer mix, a second PCR ran for about 6 to 12 cycles. In TCRdb, the 5' RACE reads were re-called with MiXCR into one record per CDR3 protein. The sample yields about 1.8 million distinct CDR3 sequences, roughly 50% seen once. Specimen: blood. Receptors were obtained from a middle-aged woman in good health.

The rearrangement uses TRBV5-1 and TRBJ2-1, with D perhaps TRBD1 (6 bases). The CDR3 has 15 amino acids. The germline CDR1 and CDR2 sequences are SGHRS and YFSETQ. V lost 1 base and J 7 bases, leaving 15 bases between the germline ends. The CDR3 spells CASSLLQGEGNEQFF. The CDR3 bases are TGCGCCAGCAGCTTGTTACAGGGTGAGGGGAATGAGCAGTTCTTC.

The gene calls are TRBV11-2 and TRBJ2-7, with 7 bases matching TRBD1. The CDR3 is 14 amino acids. Germline CDR1 and CDR2: SGHAT and FQNNGV. After removal of 4 bases from V and 5 bases from J, the junction contained 8 bases not matched to a gene. CDR3 coding DNA: TGTGCCAGCAGCTCGCTCCGAGACAGGGACGAGCAGTACTTC. Amino acids: CASSSLRDRDEQYF.

The J gene is TRBJ2-7, the V gene TRBV20-1, with D perhaps matching TRBD1 (6 bases). Gene TRBJ2-5 matches the end of the DNA better, so the J call may be wrong. Germline V gene data show CDR1 as DFQATT and CDR2 as SNEGSKA (reference sequence). The length of the CDR3 is 13 residues. The CDR3 spells CSATSDSGETQYF. The CDR3 DNA reads TGCAGTGCTACATCGGACAGCGGAGAGACCCAGTACTTC.

This chain joins TRBV20-1 and TRBJ2-4, with D possibly TRBD2 on 5 matching bases. From germline, CDR1 is DFQATT and CDR2 SNEGSKA (reference sequence). This CDR3 has 15 residues. Trimming took off 3 bases at V and 5 bases at J, with 17 bases between the two ends. DNA of the CDR3: TGCAGTGCTAGGAGCGGACCGGAGTTGCAAAACATTCAGTACTTC. Encoded protein: CSARSGPELQNIQYF.

The rearrangement links TRBV7-9 to TRBJ1-6, with 8 bases aligning to TRBD1. The junction had 6 bases not matched to a gene; V was cut back by 1 base and J by 7 bases. Germline values: CDR1 SEHNR, CDR2 FQNEAQ (reference sequence). The CDR3 is made up of 16 amino acids. The CDR3 loop is CASSLEGTGGNSPLHF. The CDR3, as DNA: TGTGCCAGCAGCTTAGAGGGGACAGGCGGGAATTCACCCCTCCACTTT.

This chain joins TRBV6-5 and TRBJ2-7; 8 bases map to TRBD1. Per germline, CDR1 MNHEY and CDR2 SVGAGI. The junction had 6 bases not matched to a gene; V was cut back by 5 bases and J by 3 bases. This CDR3 has 14 residues. The CDR3, as DNA: TGTGCCAGCAGTGGGGCGGACAGGGTCTACGAGCAGTACTTC. Amino acid sequence: CASSGADRVYEQYF.

This rearrangement joins TRBV11-2 to TRBJ1-2; D ambiguous. Trimming left V 0 bases short and J 4 bases short, with 9 bases between. Germline loops: CDR1 SGHAT, CDR2 FQNNGV. This CDR3 contains 14 residues. The CDR3 reads CASSLDPRFYGYTF. CDR3 DNA: TGTGCCAGCAGCTTAGATCCACGGTTCTATGGCTACACCTTC.

This clonotype showed up just a few times. The chain combines TRBV20-1 with TRBJ2-1; 7 nucleotides align to TRBD2. The CDR3 consists of 13 residues. The junction had 3 bases not matched to a gene; V was cut back by 3 bases and J by 4 bases. Looked up from germline, CDR1 is DFQATT and CDR2 is SNEGSKA (reference sequence). The CDR3 nucleotides are TGCAGTGCTAGGGCTAGCGGTTACAATGAGCAGTTCTTC. It translates to CSARASGYNEQFF.

This clonotype has a handful of counts. This sequence joins TRBV20-1 and TRBJ2-4, with D maybe TRBD1 (6 bases). From germline, CDR1 is DFQATT and CDR2 SNEGSKA (reference sequence). V lost 7 bases to trimming and J lost 1 base, with 23 bases between them. CDR3 length: 17 amino acids. The CDR3: CSVRDRGQGTAKNIQYF. CDR3 nucleotide sequence: TGCAGTGTCAGAGACCGTGGGCAGGGGACGGCCAAAAACATTCAGTACTTC.

This clonotype has only a few counts. This chain uses TRBV4-3 with TRBJ2-5, with 7 bases identical to TRBD2. The V gene's germline CDR1 is LGHNA and CDR2 YSLEER. J gave up 2 bases and V 0 bases, and 12 bases lay outside the gene matches. The CDR3 sequence is 18 residues long. The CDR3 bases are TGCGCCAGCAGCCAAGATCTGTGGCGGGGGTTAGAACAAGAGACCCAGTACTTC. This translates into CASSQDLWRGLEQETQYF.